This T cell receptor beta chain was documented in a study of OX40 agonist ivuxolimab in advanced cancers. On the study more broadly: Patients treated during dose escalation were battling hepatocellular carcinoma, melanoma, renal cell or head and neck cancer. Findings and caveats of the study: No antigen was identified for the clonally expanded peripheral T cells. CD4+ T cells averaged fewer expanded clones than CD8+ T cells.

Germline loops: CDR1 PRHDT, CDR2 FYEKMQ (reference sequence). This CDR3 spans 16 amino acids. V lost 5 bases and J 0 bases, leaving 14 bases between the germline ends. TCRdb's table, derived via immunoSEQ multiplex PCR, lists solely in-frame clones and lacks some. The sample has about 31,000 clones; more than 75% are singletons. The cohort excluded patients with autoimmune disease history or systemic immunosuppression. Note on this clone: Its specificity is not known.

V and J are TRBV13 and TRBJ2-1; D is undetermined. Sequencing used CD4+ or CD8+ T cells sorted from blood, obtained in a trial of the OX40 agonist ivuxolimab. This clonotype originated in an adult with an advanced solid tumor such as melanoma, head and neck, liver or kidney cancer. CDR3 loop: CASSPSGGSSYNEQFF. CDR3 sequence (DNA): TGTGCCAGCAGCCCTTCCGGTGGTAGCTCCTACAATGAGCAGTTCTTC. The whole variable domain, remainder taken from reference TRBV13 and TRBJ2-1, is AAGVIQSPRHLIKEKRETATLKCYPIPRHDTVYWYQQGPGQDPQFLISFYEKMQSDKGSIPDRFSAQQFSDYHSELNMSSLELGDSALYFCASSPSGGSSYNEQFFGPGTRLTVL.